Described below is a single TCR beta chain sequence and its context. Its specificity is unknown. This sample was included in a study of vaccination effects on CD4 cells after COVID-19. The CDR3 totals 14 residues. Sequencing used immunoSEQ multiplex PCR; TCRdb keeps in-frame clones, though not all of them. This table holds about 64,000 clones, approximately 72% found once. After roughly 9 days in culture, the CD4+ T cells were isolated. This chain connects TRBV21-1 to TRBJ2-1; TRBD2, the D gene given by the table, was not confirmed from the DNA. TRBV21-1 is shown as a pseudogene. The sequenced sample was CD4+ T cells from PBMCs cultured without peptide, obtained before COVID-19 vaccination. The sequence was obtained from a human donor who had a prior SARS-CoV-2 infection. The CDR3 sequence: CASSKIGAVNEQFF. Here the CDR3 DNA reads TGTGCCAGCAGCAAAATCGGAGCGGTCAATGAGCAGTTCTTC.